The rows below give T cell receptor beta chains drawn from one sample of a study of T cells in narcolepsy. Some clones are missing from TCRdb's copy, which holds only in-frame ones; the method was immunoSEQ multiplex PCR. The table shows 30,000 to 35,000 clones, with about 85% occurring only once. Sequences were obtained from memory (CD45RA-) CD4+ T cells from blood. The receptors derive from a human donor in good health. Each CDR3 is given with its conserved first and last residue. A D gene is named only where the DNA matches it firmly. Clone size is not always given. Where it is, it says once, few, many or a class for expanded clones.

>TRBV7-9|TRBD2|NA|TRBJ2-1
CASSFGSVAGAYNEQFF
TGTGCCAGCAGCTTTGGATCGGTAGCGGGGGCCTACAATGAGCAGTTCTTC
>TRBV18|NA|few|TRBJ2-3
CASSPKADTQYF
TGTGCCAGCTCACCAAAGGCAGATACGCAGTATTTT
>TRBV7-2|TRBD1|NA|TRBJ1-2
CASSTRDRGLGGYTF
TGTGCCAGCAGCACCAGGGACAGGGGGCTGGGTGGCTACACCTTC
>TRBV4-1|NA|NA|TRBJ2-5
CASSQAVTGLGGQYF
TGCGCCAGCAGCCAAGCCGTGACAGGCCTTGGGGGCCAGTACTTC
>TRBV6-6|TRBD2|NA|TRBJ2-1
CASRPTRAGGNEQFF
TGTGCCAGCAGGCCAACCCGGGCGGGGGGGAATGAGCAGTTCTTC
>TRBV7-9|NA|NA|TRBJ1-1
CASSLYGSRTNTEAFF
TGTGCCAGCAGCTTATACGGGAGCAGGACGAACACTGAAGCTTTCTTT
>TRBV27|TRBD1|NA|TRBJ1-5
CASSLRSPLDRGPVSNQPQHF
TGTGCCAGCAGTTTACGGTCCCCCTTGGACAGGGGGCCAGTCAGCAATCAGCCCCAGCATTTT
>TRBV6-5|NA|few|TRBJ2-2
CASSSQGPTGELFF
TGTGCCAGCAGTTCTCAGGGGCCCACCGGGGAGCTGTTTTTT
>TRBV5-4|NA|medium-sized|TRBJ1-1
CASSLEVPNTEAFF
TGTGCCAGCAGCTTAGAGGTCCCGAACACTGAAGCTTTCTTT
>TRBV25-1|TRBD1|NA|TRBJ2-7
CASSEPGQGISYEQYF
TGTGCCAGCAGTGAACCGGGACAGGGGATTTCCTACGAGCAGTACTTC
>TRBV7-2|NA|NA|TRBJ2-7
CASSPRGQIYEQYF
TGTGCCAGCAGCCCCCGGGGTCAGATCTACGAGCAGTACTTC
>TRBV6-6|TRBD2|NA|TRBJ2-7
CASSYSGGGYEQYF
TGTGCCAGCAGTTACTCGGGCGGGGGCTACGAGCAGTACTTC
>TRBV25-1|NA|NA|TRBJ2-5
CASSFFAAGPTQETQYF
TGTGCCAGCAGTTTTTTTGCGGCCGGCCCGACCCAAGAGACCCAGTACTTC
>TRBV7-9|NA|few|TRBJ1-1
CASSLVRGVLMNTEAFF
TGTGCCAGCAGCTTAGTTAGAGGGGTGCTTATGAACACTGAAGCTTTCTTT
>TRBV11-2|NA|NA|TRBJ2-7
CASSLAPSDSSYEQYF
TGTGCCAGCAGCTTAGCGCCAAGCGACAGCTCCTACGAGCAGTACTTC
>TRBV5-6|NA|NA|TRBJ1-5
CASSDSRNNQPQHF
TGTGCCAGCAGCGATTCGCGTAACAATCAGCCCCAGCATTTT
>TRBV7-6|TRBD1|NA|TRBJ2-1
CASSKDRGREAYNEQFF
TGTGCCAGCAGCAAGGACAGGGGGCGCGAAGCCTACAATGAGCAGTTCTTC
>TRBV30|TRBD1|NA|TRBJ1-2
CAWSGDRGTPGYTF
TGTGCCTGGAGTGGGGACAGGGGCACCCCTGGCTACACCTTC
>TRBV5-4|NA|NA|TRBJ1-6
CASSLAEYNSPLHF
TGTGCCAGCAGCTTGGCGGAGTATAATTCACCCCTCCACTTT
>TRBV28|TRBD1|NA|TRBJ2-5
CASRQGALGPGAQYF
TGTGCCAGCAGACAGGGGGCCCTTGGTCCCGGGGCCCAGTACTTC
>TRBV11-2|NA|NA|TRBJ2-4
CASSLVGAKNIQYF
TGTGCCAGCAGCTTAGTGGGGGCCAAAAACATTCAGTACTTC
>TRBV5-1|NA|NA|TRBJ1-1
CASSGGLVNTEAFF
TGCGCCAGCAGTGGGGGGCTGGTGAACACTGAAGCTTTCTTT
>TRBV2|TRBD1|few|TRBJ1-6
CASIGTVNNSPLHF
TGTGCCAGCATAGGGACAGTCAATAATTCACCCCTCCACTTT
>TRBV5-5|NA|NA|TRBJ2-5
CASSLAAGKETQYF
TGTGCCAGCAGCTTGGCTGCAGGGAAAGAGACCCAGTACTTC
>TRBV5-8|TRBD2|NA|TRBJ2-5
CASSLGTSDGETQYF
TGTGCCAGCAGCCTCGGGACTAGCGACGGAGAGACCCAGTACTTC
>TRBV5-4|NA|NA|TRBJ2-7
CASSFSQGTHEQYF
TGTGCCAGCAGCTTTTCACAGGGAACGCACGAGCAGTACTTC
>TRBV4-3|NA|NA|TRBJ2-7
CASSQDLWLSYEQYF
TGCGCCAGCAGCCAAGACCTTTGGCTTTCCTACGAGCAGTACTTC
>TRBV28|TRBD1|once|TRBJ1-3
CASRSLGAGGGNTIYF
TGTGCCAGCAGGTCATTGGGCGCAGGGGGGGGAAACACCATATATTTT
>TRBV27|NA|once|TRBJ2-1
CASSPLGGINEQFF
TGTGCCAGCAGCCCACTAGGAGGGATCAATGAGCAGTTCTTC
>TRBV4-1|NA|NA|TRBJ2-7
CASSQGLGSSYEQYF
TGCGCCAGCAGCCAAGGGCTTGGAAGCTCCTACGAGCAGTACTTC
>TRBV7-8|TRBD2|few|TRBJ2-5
CASSNYGLAQETQYF
TGTGCCAGCAGCAACTACGGACTAGCCCAAGAGACCCAGTACTTC
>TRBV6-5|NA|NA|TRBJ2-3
CASSIFRGGDTQYF
TGTGCCAGCAGTATATTTCGGGGCGGAGATACGCAGTATTTT
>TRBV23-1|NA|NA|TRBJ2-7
CASSTVRGVASYEQYF
TGCGCCAGCAGCACCGTAAGGGGGGTGGCTTCCTACGAGCAGTACTTC
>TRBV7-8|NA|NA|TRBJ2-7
CASSLSGHEQYF
TGTGCCAGCAGCTTAAGTGGTCACGAGCAGTACTTC
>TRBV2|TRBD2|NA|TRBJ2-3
CASRRGVTDTQYF
TGTGCCAGCAGGCGGGGGGTCACAGATACGCAGTATTTT
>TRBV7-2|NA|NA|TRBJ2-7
CASSGGTYEQYF
TGTGCCAGCAGCGGGGGTACCTACGAGCAGTACTTC
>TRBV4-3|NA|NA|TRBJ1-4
CASSQDIWGSEKLFF
TGCGCCAGCAGCCAAGATATATGGGGGTCTGAAAAACTGTTTTTT
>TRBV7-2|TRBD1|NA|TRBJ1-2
CASSSGGGRANYGYTF
TGTGCCAGCAGCAGTGGAGGGGGCAGGGCGAACTATGGCTACACCTTC